The rows below give T cell receptor beta chains drawn from one sample of a study of vaccination effects on CD4 cells after COVID-19. TCRdb keeps only in-frame clones here, not all; method: immunoSEQ multiplex PCR. The sample holds roughly 76,000 clones, about 70% seen once. These receptors lack a known antigen. The material was CD4+ T cells from PBMCs cultured with HCoV-229E spike peptides, obtained before COVID-19 vaccination. These TCRs come from a human donor who received a COVID-19 vaccine. The CDR3 runs from the conserved cysteine through the conserved F or W. The D gene is left open where the match is weak. Only part of the rows carry a size: once, few, many, or a class if the clone is expanded.

v_call	j_call	d_call	clone_size	cdr3_nt	cdr3_aa
TRBV28	TRBJ1-2	.	.	TGTGCCAGCAGTGATAGGGGGGTGCCTAACTATGGCTACACCTTC	CASSDRGVPNYGYTF
TRBV2	TRBJ2-3	TRBD1	once	TGTGCCAGCAGCCTGGGGGACAGGGCCCGTCTTACGCAGTATTTT	CASSLGDRARLTQYF
TRBV28	TRBJ1-2	TRBD1	few	TGTGCCAGCACCTCGACAGGGACTAACTATGGCTACACCTTC	CASTSTGTNYGYTF
TRBV7-2	TRBJ2-5	TRBD1	.	TGTGCCAGCAGCATGAACAGGGGGCGCGAGACCCAGTACTTC	CASSMNRGRETQYF
TRBV10-1	TRBJ2-1	.	.	TGCGCCAGCAGTGAAGGGCCCGGGGCCGTACCCCCCTACAATGAGCAGTTCTTC	CASSEGPGAVPPYNEQFF
TRBV6-5	TRBJ1-6	.	.	TGTGCCAGCAGTTACCTAGACCGACAGAGCCATTCACCCCTCCACTTT	CASSYLDRQSHSPLHF
TRBV24-1	TRBJ1-2	.	.	TGTGCCACCAGTGAGGGTTCAGGACGGTTAGGAGGTGGCTACACCTTC	CATSEGSGRLGGGYTF
TRBV6-1	TRBJ2-3	.	once	TGTGCCAGCAGTGAATTCCGCCAGATCACACTCACAGATACGCAGTATTTT	CASSEFRQITLTDTQYF
TRBV11-2	TRBJ2-5	.	once	TGTGCCAGCAGCTTAGTCTTCCAGGGTGGCCAAGAGACCCAGTACTTC	CASSLVFQGGQETQYF
TRBV6-4	TRBJ2-6	TRBD1	.	TGTGCCAGCACCCGGGACAGTCAGAGCTCTGGGGCCAACGTCCTGACTTTC	CASTRDSQSSGANVLTF
TRBV19	TRBJ2-5	TRBD1	.	TGTGCCAGTAGTAGCCGGGACAGGGTATCCCAGTACTTC	CASSSRDRVSQYF
TRBV19	TRBJ1-5	TRBD1	.	TGTGCCAGTAGTATAGACCACGGCAGAGGGGGCGGCAATCAGCCCCAGCATTTT	CASSIDHGRGGGNQPQHF
TRBV5-8	TRBJ2-3	.	.	TGTGCCAGCAGCCGCAGGGGGGGAGATACGCAGTATTTT	CASSRRGGDTQYF
TRBV5-1	TRBJ1-1	.	.	TGCGCCAGCAGCTTGGCCCTCTTCACTGAAGCTTTCTTT	CASSLALFTEAFF
TRBV3-1/TRBV3-2	TRBJ2-1	TRBD1	.	TGTGCCAGCAGCCATCGGACAGGGAGGAGGCGGAATGAGCAGTTCTTC	CASSHRTGRRRNEQFF
TRBV6-2/TRBV6-3	TRBJ1-4	TRBD1	.	TGTGCCAGCAGTTACCGTGCACAGGGGATTGCGAATGAAAAACTGTTTTTT	CASSYRAQGIANEKLFF
TRBV7-9	TRBJ2-1	.	.	TGTGCCAGCAGCCCATTTGGGGGAAGTGAGCAGTTCTTC	CASSPFGGSEQFF
TRBV24-1	TRBJ2-3	.	.	TGTGCCACCGGAGGACATGGGCGCACAGATACGCAGTATTTT	CATGGHGRTDTQYF
TRBV7-2	TRBJ1-5	TRBD1	.	TGTGCCAGCAGCTTAGACAGGGGTGTTCAGCCCCAGCATTTT	CASSLDRGVQPQHF
TRBV19	TRBJ2-1	.	.	TGTGCCAGTAGTATAGGAAGGGAGCAGTTCTTC	CASSIGREQFF
TRBV5-1	TRBJ2-3	.	.	TGCGCCAGCAGCCCCTCCCAGGATACGCAGTATTTT	CASSPSQDTQYF
TRBV7-8	TRBJ1-2	.	.	TGTGCCAGCAGCTTTGACGAATTCCCGATGAGGGGATATGGCTACACCTTC	CASSFDEFPMRGYGYTF
TRBV5-4	TRBJ1-2	.	few	TGTGCCAGCAGCTTGGATGGAGGGGTGGTAGTCGGTAACTATGGCTACACCTTC	CASSLDGGVVVGNYGYTF
TRBV27	TRBJ2-2	.	once	TGTGCCAGCAGCTGGACGGTAAACACCGGGGAGCTGTTTTTT	CASSWTVNTGELFF